This TCR beta chain is drawn from a study of cytomegalovirus exposure and HLA in healthy donors. Points from the study as a whole: Later on, analysis showed that most CMV-associated TCR beta chains appeared to be HLA-restricted. According to a later analysis, donors in an Asian-associated ancestry cluster reportedly had fewer N-insertions than the roughly 670-donor mean.

Primers included in the PCR were 60 Vbeta and 13 Jbeta primers. Clones were read by immunoSEQ multiplex PCR, and TCRdb kept only the in-frame ones, dropping some. The repertoire has under 200,000 clones, 65% to 90% of them found once; the top ten carry over 1.5%. Each donor was nominally healthy when sampled (though unrecorded immune exposures were likely). For this clone: Its target is not known.

This receptor was taken from a woman in her late teens or twenties in good health and CMV-seronegative. The specimen sequenced was PBMCs.

CDR3 coding DNA: TGTGCCAGTAGCCGAGGGGGCCGCAATCAGCCCCAGCATTTT. It specifies CASSRGGRNQPQHF. The V and J genes are TRBV19 and TRBJ1-5, with 7 bases identical to TRBD1. Germline CDR1 is LNHDA and CDR2 is SQIVND (reference sequence). Trimming at V came to 6 bases and at J to 2 bases, leaving 4 bases not matched to a gene. The CDR3 is 14 residues long.